Each of the 2 T cell receptor beta chains below was sequenced from the same sample in a study of blood T cells in healthy people across ages. A second about 6 to 12 cycle PCR used barcoded and J-beta primers. TCRdb called the 5' RACE reads again in MiXCR, with one record for every CDR3 protein. The sample consists of approximately 680,000 distinct CDR3 sequences, about a third of them appearing once. Sequenced input: blood. These receptors were taken from an elderly woman in good health.

CDR3 in amino acids: CASSLDFVEAFF. DNA of the CDR3: TGTGCCAGCAGCTTAGATTTCGTTGAAGCTTTCTTT. This chain links TRBV7-9 with TRBJ1-1; no definite D call. V was clipped by 1 base and J by 7 bases, with 7 bases between them. The CDR3 totals 12 residues. The germline gives CDR1 SEHNR, CDR2 FQNEAQ (reference sequence).

Many counts were recorded for this clonotype. The rearrangement uses TRBV29-1 and TRBJ2-7; 8 bases match TRBD1. With V trimmed by 5 bases and J by 7 bases, 13 bases remained unmatched. The CDR3 has 14 residues. Germline lookup yields CDR1 SQVTM and CDR2 ANQGSEA. This chain's CDR3 is CSVKRTGGPTEQYF. For the CDR3, the DNA is TGCAGCGTTAAGAGAACAGGGGGACCGACGGAGCAGTACTTC.